This T cell receptor (beta chain) was documented in a study of shared clonotypes between healthy human individuals. Notes on this clone: Its antigen is as yet unknown.

Deep level was the assay's run setting. The material for each subset, its genomic DNA, was split evenly across several immunoSEQ plates. The repertoire was sequenced with immunoSEQ multiplex PCR; TCRdb's copy has only in-frame clones and lacks some. The sample holds more than 2 million clones, over 85% seen once. The germline CDR1 and CDR2 sequences are MRHNA and SNTAGT. V lost 0 bases to trimming and J lost 3 bases, with 3 bases between them. The CDR3 consists of 14 residues. As defined, naive CD8 cells were CD45RO-negative and positively selected for CCR7, with terminally differentiated effector memory CD45RA+ cells excluded. Each sample came from a Caucasian adult donor living in Nashville, Tennessee. Study-level points and caveats: Shared clonotypes across all four donors exceeded non-shared ones in generation probability.

The rearrangement links TRBV6-4 to TRBJ2-6; D gene unclear. The source is a man between 18 and 35 years old in good health. Some clones in this sample may be carry-over from other donors' samples. The sequencing sample was made of naive CD8+ T cells from PBMCs. The chain's CDR3 is CASSDSLGANVLTF. CDR3 sequence (DNA): TGTGCCAGCAGTGACTCCCTTGGGGCCAACGTCCTGACTTTC.